The rows below give T cell receptor beta chains drawn from one sample of a study of PD-L1 blockade in urothelial cancer. Profiling relied on immunoSEQ multiplex PCR, and the TCRdb table lists in-frame clones only, not all of them. The sample shows some 110,000 clones, around 93% of them seen only once. The sample was PBMCs, taken around atezolizumab (anti-PD-L1) treatment. The receptor source for this set is a man aged 60 to 75 with urothelial cancer. The CDR3 runs from the conserved cysteine through the conserved F or W. A D gene is named only where the DNA matches it firmly. Some rows mark clone size as missing; the rest say once, few, many or name a class of expanded clone.

V gene	J gene	D gene	clone size	CDR3 protein	CDR3 DNA
TRBV7-2	TRBJ2-7	NA	NA	CASNSPGTPLNYEQYF	TGTGCCAGCAACTCCCCCGGGACACCTTTAAACTACGAGCAGTACTTC
TRBV6-5	TRBJ1-1	NA	NA	CASSGDRINTEAFF	TGTGCCAGCAGTGGAGACAGAATCAACACTGAAGCTTTCTTT
TRBV7-9	TRBJ1-2	NA	NA	CASSLPRGYGYTF	TGTGCCAGCAGCCTCCCGAGGGGGTATGGCTACACCTTC
TRBV10-2	TRBJ1-5	NA	NA	CATEDTSNQPQHF	TGCGCCACAGAGGACACTAGCAATCAGCCCCAGCATTTT
TRBV7-9	TRBJ1-4	NA	NA	CASSLGGATEKLFF	TGTGCCAGCAGCTTAGGGGGCGCAACTGAAAAACTGTTTTTT
TRBV7-9	TRBJ2-5	NA	once	CASSPDTDQETQYF	TGTGCCAGCAGCCCGGATACAGACCAAGAGACCCAGTACTTC
TRBV5-1	TRBJ1-1	TRBD1	NA	CASSFFRDRHTEAFF	TGCGCCAGCAGCTTCTTCCGGGACAGGCATACTGAAGCTTTCTTT
TRBV7-8	TRBJ2-1	TRBD1	NA	CASSWGQGAYNEQFF	TGTGCCAGCAGCTGGGGACAGGGGGCCTACAATGAGCAGTTCTTC
TRBV7-2	TRBJ2-1	TRBD2	NA	CASSLTSGYNEQFF	TGTGCCAGCAGCCTCACTAGCGGGTACAATGAGCAGTTCTTC
TRBV27	TRBJ2-7	TRBD1	NA	CASSFTRDRATYEQYF	TGTGCCAGCAGTTTCACCCGGGACAGGGCTACCTACGAGCAGTACTTC
TRBV7-2	TRBJ2-5	NA	NA	CASSLSGLETQYF	TGTGCCAGCAGCCTCTCCGGTCTAGAGACCCAGTACTTC
TRBV7-8	TRBJ1-4	NA	NA	CASGVRVGEKLFF	TGTGCCAGCGGAGTACGGGTTGGGGAAAAACTGTTTTTT
TRBV19	TRBJ1-2	NA	NA	CASSRAYGYTF	TGTGCCAGTAGTAGGGCCTATGGCTACACCTTC
TRBV5-8	TRBJ2-3	NA	NA	CASSPGHTSTDTQYF	TGTGCCAGCAGCCCGGGACACACAAGCACAGATACGCAGTATTTT
TRBV30	TRBJ2-2	NA	once	CAWSVARFNTGELFF	TGTGCCTGGAGTGTAGCCCGGTTTAACACCGGGGAGCTGTTTTTT
TRBV4-1	TRBJ1-4	NA	NA	CASSHRVANEKLFF	TGCGCCAGCAGCCACCGCGTGGCTAATGAAAAACTGTTTTTT
TRBV9	TRBJ2-1	TRBD2	NA	CASSVDPSGSPYNEQFF	TGTGCCAGCAGCGTAGATCCTAGCGGGAGTCCATACAATGAGCAGTTCTTC
TRBV30	TRBJ2-2	NA	NA	CAWMWSGSTGRGELFF	TGTGCCTGGATGTGGTCGGGATCTACGGGAAGGGGGGAGCTGTTTTTT
TRBV14	TRBJ2-5	NA	NA	CASSQGFRQETQYF	TGTGCCAGCAGCCAAGGGTTCCGGCAAGAGACCCAGTACTTC
TRBV9	TRBJ2-2	TRBD2	once	CASSVAGGVLLNTGELFF	TGTGCCAGCAGCGTAGCCGGGGGGGTGCTCCTGAACACCGGGGAGCTGTTTTTT
TRBV15	TRBJ2-7	NA	NA	CATSRARPRVHEQYF	TGTGCCACCAGCAGAGCACGGCCCCGGGTACACGAGCAGTACTTC
TRBV5-1	TRBJ1-2	NA	NA	CASSLAPSGENGYTF	TGCGCCAGCAGCTTGGCCCCCTCGGGGGAAAATGGCTACACCTTC
TRBV5-1	TRBJ2-3	NA	NA	CASSGEDTQYF	TGCGCCAGCTCGGGGGAAGATACGCAGTATTTT
TRBV4-1	TRBJ1-5	TRBD1	NA	CASSQDPGQGQPQHF	TGCGCCAGCAGCCAAGATCCTGGACAGGGTCAGCCCCAGCATTTT
TRBV29-1	TRBJ2-1	NA	NA	CSVERRGTGSEQFF	TGCAGCGTTGAACGAAGGGGAACAGGGTCCGAGCAGTTCTTC
TRBV6-5	TRBJ1-5	TRBD1	NA	CASSYGDSLNQPQHF	TGTGCCAGCAGTTACGGGGACAGCCTAAATCAGCCCCAGCATTTT
TRBV5-6	TRBJ2-1	TRBD2	NA	CASTLAGPNEQFF	TGTGCCAGCACCTTAGCGGGGCCCAATGAGCAGTTCTTC
TRBV9	TRBJ2-1	TRBD2	NA	CASNLSGRENNEQFF	TGTGCCAGCAACCTTAGCGGGAGGGAAAACAATGAGCAGTTCTTC
TRBV5-4	TRBJ1-1	TRBD1	NA	CASSSGQTGGVGTEAFF	TGTGCCAGCAGCTCCGGACAGACAGGGGGGGTAGGGACTGAAGCTTTCTTT
TRBV6-1	TRBJ2-7	NA	NA	CASQRAIARYEQYF	TGTGCCAGCCAAAGGGCCATAGCGAGGTACGAGCAGTACTTC
TRBV13	TRBJ2-3	TRBD2	NA	CASSWAGTRDTDTQYF	TGTGCCAGCAGCTGGGCCGGGACTAGAGACACAGATACGCAGTATTTT
TRBV30	TRBJ1-1	NA	NA	CAWSGGRGATEAFF	TGTGCCTGGAGTGGAGGCAGGGGAGCCACTGAAGCTTTCTTT
TRBV5-1	TRBJ2-7	NA	NA	CASSLSRGEDEQYF	TGCGCCAGCAGCTTGTCCAGGGGAGAGGACGAGCAGTACTTC
TRBV19	TRBJ1-2	TRBD1	NA	CASSITGTGAGYGYTF	TGTGCCAGTAGTATAACCGGGACAGGGGCTGGCTATGGCTACACCTTC
TRBV7-2	TRBJ2-5	TRBD1	NA	CASSYYRGAETQYF	TGTGCCAGCAGCTACTACAGGGGCGCCGAGACCCAGTACTTC
TRBV6-5	TRBJ2-1	TRBD1	NA	CASSGADRGNVGQFF	TGTGCCAGCAGTGGGGCCGACAGGGGAAACGTTGGGCAGTTCTTC
TRBV19	TRBJ1-5	TRBD1	few	CASTPTGGRYQPQHF	TGTGCCAGTACCCCGACAGGGGGCAGGTATCAGCCCCAGCATTTT
TRBV6-5	TRBJ2-1	TRBD2	NA	CASSRAGGNFNEQFF	TGTGCCAGCAGTCGAGCGGGAGGGAATTTCAATGAGCAGTTCTTC
TRBV5-1	TRBJ2-2	NA	few	CASSLLETTGELFF	TGCGCCAGCAGCTTACTAGAGACAACCGGGGAGCTGTTTTTT
TRBV29-1	TRBJ1-2	TRBD1	NA	CSVEDPFTGAGYTF	TGCAGCGTTGAAGACCCGTTTACAGGGGCTGGCTACACCTTC
TRBV11-2	TRBJ2-2	NA	NA	CASSPASRGGELFF	TGTGCCAGCAGCCCCGCTAGCAGAGGCGGGGAGCTGTTTTTT
TRBV6-6	TRBJ1-4	TRBD1	NA	CASSPSRDRGEKLFF	TGTGCCAGCAGTCCCTCCCGGGACAGGGGTGAAAAACTGTTTTTT
TRBV28	TRBJ1-3	TRBD1	once	CASSLQGARSGNTIYF	TGTGCCAGCAGTCTACAGGGGGCGCGCTCTGGAAACACCATATATTTT
TRBV9	TRBJ1-2	TRBD1	NA	CASSEGGLYGYTF	TGTGCCAGCAGTGAAGGGGGCCTCTATGGCTACACCTTC
TRBV28	TRBJ2-7	TRBD1	NA	CASSPGQSYEQYF	TGTGCCAGCAGCCCGGGACAGAGCTACGAGCAGTACTTC
TRBV30	TRBJ1-6	TRBD1	NA	CAWSDRANSPLHF	TGTGCCTGGTCTGACAGGGCTAATTCACCCCTCCACTTT
TRBV6-5	TRBJ1-1	NA	NA	CASSYSVRAGNTEAFF	TGTGCCAGCAGTTACTCTGTAAGGGCGGGGAACACTGAAGCTTTCTTT
TRBV5-1	TRBJ2-7	NA	NA	CASSLAPAGYEQYF	TGCGCCAGCAGCTTGGCCCCTGCGGGCTACGAGCAGTACTTC
TRBV7-2	TRBJ2-5	NA	NA	CASSLSRAETQYF	TGTGCCAGCAGCTTATCCAGGGCGGAGACCCAGTACTTC
TRBV7-2	TRBJ2-1	NA	NA	CASSLGGGINEQFF	TGTGCCAGCAGCCTTGGGGGAGGCATCAATGAGCAGTTCTTC
TRBV9	TRBJ2-1	TRBD1	NA	CASSVGQGNNEQFF	TGTGCCAGCAGCGTAGGACAGGGTAACAATGAGCAGTTCTTC
TRBV19	TRBJ1-5	NA	few	CASSRPRTAGNQPQHF	TGTGCCAGTAGTAGACCCCGGACGGCGGGAAATCAGCCCCAGCATTTT
TRBV6-5	TRBJ1-2	TRBD1	NA	CASSYLSTGEGYTF	TGTGCCAGCAGTTACCTCTCGACAGGGGAGGGCTACACCTTC